The 25 T cell receptor beta chains given below trace back to one sample, sequenced in a study of T cells after posttransplantation cyclophosphamide. Treatment was busulfan-fludarabine conditioning, a marrow graft, and cyclophosphamide on days +3 and +4. The repertoire was sequenced with immunoSEQ multiplex PCR; TCRdb's copy has only in-frame clones and lacks some. The sample contains some 17,000 clones, about three quarters of which appear only once. Here the sequenced sample was CD8+ T cells sorted from PBMCs, taken 1,900 to 2,000 days after a stem cell transplant with posttransplant cyclophosphamide. The receptors were gathered from a female patient aged 40-50 years who received an allogeneic stem cell transplant from a related donor, was CMV-positive, and had no GVHD. Some T cells may trace back to the graft donor.

The chain couples TRBV4-2 to TRBJ1-2, with TRBD1 as a possible D gene (5 bases). Germline loops: CDR1 LGHNA, CDR2 YNFKEQ. V dropped 3 bases and J dropped 7 bases, with 18 bases sitting between them. The CDR3 has 15 amino acids. The CDR3 spells CASSHSPGGGSGYTF. In DNA form, the CDR3 reads TGTGCCAGCAGCCACTCCCCGGGGGGAGGAAGTGGCTACACCTTC.

The rearrangement links TRBV15 to TRBJ2-5, with 10 bases matching TRBD2. V shed 1 base and J 1 base; nucleotides not matched to a gene: 0. The CDR3 consists of 15 residues. From germline, CDR1 is LNHNV and CDR2 YYDKDF (reference sequence). In DNA form, the CDR3 reads TGTGCCACCAGCAGAGGGACTAGCGGCCAAGAGACCCAGTACTTC. Amino acid sequence: CATSRGTSGQETQYF.

This chain links TRBV5-6 with TRBJ2-5, with 7 bases identical to TRBD2. V shed 0 bases and J 2 bases; nucleotides not matched to a gene: 7. CDR1 is SGHDT and CDR2 is YYEEEE in the germline V gene. This CDR3 has 16 amino acids. CDR3 coding DNA: TGTGCCAGCAGCTTGGGCGGGGGTTGGGGGCAAGAGACCCAGTACTTC. Its translation: CASSLGGGWGQETQYF.

The chain uses TRBV19 and TRBJ2-7; D perhaps matches TRBD2 (7 bases). Trimming stripped 1 base from V and 0 bases from J, with 10 bases between. The CDR3 has 15 residues. Germline V gene data show CDR1 as LNHDA and CDR2 as SQIVND (reference sequence). CDR3 loop: CASSIVGGGSYEQYF. The CDR3 bases are TGTGCCAGTAGTATAGTGGGAGGGGGCTCCTACGAGCAGTACTTC.

The rearrangement joins TRBV10-3 to TRBJ2-2; possibly TRBD1 for D (6 bases). The germline V gene encodes CDR1 ENHRY and CDR2 SYGVKD. This CDR3 contains 13 residues. Deletions cut 5 bases from V and 7 bases from J, with 11 bases between. The chain's CDR3 is CAISSAGDGELFF. The CDR3, as DNA: TGTGCCATCAGTTCCGCAGGGGACGGGGAGCTGTTTTTT.

This rearrangement joins TRBV10-3 to TRBJ1-1; a weak D match, TRBD1 (6 bases). This CDR3 has 16 amino acids. Germline V gene data show CDR1 as ENHRY and CDR2 as SYGVKD. Trimming shortened V by 1 base and J by 5 bases, and 17 bases separated the two germline ends. The CDR3, as DNA: TGTGCCATCAGTGAGTTTAACAGGGATGTTCGGACTGAAGCTTTCTTT. It translates to CAISEFNRDVRTEAFF.

There are a few counts of this clone. The V call is TRBV7-9, the J call TRBJ2-7; no clear D. CDR3 length equals 14 residues. Germline-derived CDR1 and CDR2 are SEHNR and FQNEAQ (reference sequence). V lost 0 bases to trimming and J lost 2 bases, with 8 bases between them. CDR3 DNA sequence: TGTGCCAGCAGCTTAGCACTACACCCCTACGAGCAGTACTTC. Amino acids: CASSLALHPYEQYF.

A few counts support this clone. The V call is TRBV9, the J call TRBJ2-7; D not certain. The V end lost 0 bases, the J end lost 3 bases, and 10 bases lay between the germline ends. From germline, CDR1 is SGDLS and CDR2 YYNGEE. The length of the CDR3 is 14 residues. The CDR3 DNA sequence: TGTGCCAGCAGCGTAGAAGAGTTCAACTACGAGCAGTACTTC. Its translation: CASSVEEFNYEQYF.

The chain joins TRBV4-1 to TRBJ2-2; tentatively, D is TRBD2 (5 bases). This CDR3 has 16 amino acids. V lost 3 bases and J lost 4, with 15 bases in between. Germline V gene data show CDR1 as MGHRA and CDR2 as YSYEKL. DNA of the CDR3: TGCGCCAGCAGCCACCCGAGAGGGAAGGGCACCGGGGAGCTGTTTTTT. This sequence encodes CASSHPRGKGTGELFF.

V usage is TRBV21-1 and J usage is TRBJ2-3; the table calls TRBD1, which could not be checked here. TRBV21-1 is a pseudogene locus. This CDR3 is 16 amino acids long. This CDR3 is CASSKWRDRGTDTQYF. CDR3 in DNA: TGTGCCAGCAGCAAATGGCGGGACAGGGGAACAGATACGCAGTATTTT.

J is TRBJ1-5 and V is TRBV19, with 9 bases that match TRBD1. V dropped 1 base and J dropped 15; count of bases not matched to a gene: 7. CDR1 and CDR2 (germline): LNHDA, SQIVND (reference sequence). The CDR3 runs 13 residues. The CDR3 here is CASSIGKGTGWHF. DNA for the CDR3: TGTGCCAGTAGTATAGGGAAAGGGACAGGGTGGCATTTT.

By frequency in the sample, this clone is medium-sized. V is TRBV27 and J is TRBJ2-7, with 7 bases fitting TRBD2. With V trimmed by 2 bases and J by 1 base, 11 bases remained unmatched. The germline CDR1 and CDR2 sequences are MNHEY and SMNVEV (reference sequence). The CDR3 length is 17 residues. The CDR3 protein is CASSLRGGGGASYEQYF. CDR3 DNA sequence: TGTGCCAGCAGTTTAAGGGGCGGGGGAGGGGCGTCCTACGAGCAGTACTTC.

This chain links TRBV7-8 with TRBJ1-2; D call uncertain. The length of the CDR3 is 17 residues. Trimming took off 5 bases at V and 0 bases at J, with 19 bases between the two ends. Germline values: CDR1 SGHVS, CDR2 FQNEAQ. CDR3 residues: CASSRSPRAGTNYGYTF. The CDR3 DNA reads as TGTGCCAGCAGCCGTTCTCCGCGGGCAGGCACTAACTATGGCTACACCTTC.

The chain couples TRBV5-1 to TRBJ2-3; 7 bases map to TRBD2. The germline V gene encodes CDR1 SGHRS and CDR2 YFSETQ. V lost 2 bases, J lost 5 bases, and 8 bases stayed unmatched. The CDR3 is 15 residues long. This CDR3 reads CASSFFGGGGDTQYF. Written as DNA, the CDR3 is TGCGCCAGCAGCTTTTTCGGCGGGGGTGGAGATACGCAGTATTTT.

About this clone: A read error may account for a junction end that differs from germline. V usage is TRBV29-1 and J usage is TRBJ2-7; 10 bases are shared with TRBD1. The CDR3 is 12 amino acids. The germline gives CDR1 SQVTM, CDR2 ANQGSEA. The chain's CDR3 is CSVEGQGYGQYF. Written as DNA, the CDR3 is TGCAGCGTTGAGGGACAGGGGTACGGGCAGTACTTC.

This clone has just one count. The genes are TRBV5-1 and TRBJ1-2, with no clear D. The CDR3 spans 12 residues. Trimming took 0 bases from V and 5 from J, leaving 5 bases between them. Germline V gene lookup returns CDR1 SGHRS and CDR2 YFSETQ. The DNA of the CDR3 is TGCGCCAGCAGCTTGGAAGCATATGGCTACACCTTC. Its protein is CASSLEAYGYTF.

The chain combines TRBV7-6 with TRBJ2-1; 10 nucleotides agree with TRBD1. This CDR3 is built from 18 residues. From germline, CDR1 is SGHVS and CDR2 FNYEAQ. The V and J ends lost 5 bases and 2 bases, in that order; junction bases with no gene match: 12. CDR3 in amino acids: CASSHGTGVLLAYNEQFF. The CDR3 DNA sequence: TGTGCCAGCAGCCACGGGACAGGGGTCCTCTTAGCCTACAATGAGCAGTTCTTC. The full variable domain, in which reference TRBV7-6 and TRBJ2-1 provide the parts outside the CDR3, is GAGVSQSPRYKVTKRGQDVALRCDPISGHVSLYWYRQALGQGPEFLTYFNYEAQQDKSGLPNDRFSAERPEGSISTLTIQRTEQRDSAMYRCASSHGTGVLLAYNEQFFGPGTRLTVL.

The genes are TRBV18 and TRBJ2-7, with D possibly TRBD1 on 5 matching bases. CDR1 is KGHSH and CDR2 is LQKENI in the germline V gene. There are 14 residues in the CDR3. V dropped 3 bases and J dropped 4 bases, with 13 bases sitting between them. CDR3 nucleotides: TGTGCCAGCTCACCTAGCCAGGGTGGATACGAGCAGTACTTC. Residues: CASSPSQGGYEQYF.

The chain employs TRBV19 and TRBJ2-7; 9 nucleotides agree with TRBD1. Trimming cost V 6 bases and J 3 bases; bases outside gene matches: 6. This CDR3 is built from 14 residues. From germline, CDR1 is LNHDA and CDR2 SQIVND (reference sequence). Here the CDR3 reads CASRDRQGVYEQYF. DNA for the CDR3: TGTGCCAGTAGAGACCGACAGGGGGTCTACGAGCAGTACTTC.

The V and J genes are TRBV10-2 and TRBJ2-2, with TRBD2 matching over 10 bases. Germline CDR1 WSHSY, CDR2 SAAADI. The CDR3 spans 16 residues. With 2 bases clipped from V and 3 bases from J, the junction kept 3 bases outside the gene matches. The CDR3 loop is CASSEASGGYTGELFF. The DNA for the CDR3 is TGCGCCAGCAGTGAGGCTAGCGGGGGATACACCGGGGAGCTGTTTTTT.

The chain combines TRBV27 with TRBJ2-7; D is possibly TRBD1 (6 bases). Germline V lookup: CDR1 MNHEY, CDR2 SMNVEV (reference sequence). This CDR3 spans 13 amino acids. V was trimmed by 6 bases and J by 4 bases, leaving 13 bases between them. The CDR3 region is CASSPGTPYEQYF. The CDR3 DNA sequence: TGTGCCAGCAGCCCTGGGACACCATACGAGCAGTACTTC.

The chain employs TRBV10-1 and TRBJ2-3, with 8 bases identical to TRBD2. With 0 bases clipped from V and 4 bases from J, the junction kept 9 bases outside the gene matches. This CDR3 spans 17 amino acids. Per germline, CDR1 WNHNN and CDR2 SYGVQD (reference sequence). The CDR3 DNA reads TGCGCCAGCAGTGAGTCCTCCGCGGGACTAGAGTCAGATACGCAGTATTTT. The encoded protein is CASSESSAGLESDTQYF.

The CDR3 nucleotides are TGTGCCAGCAGTTACTCGAATCAGATGAACACTGAAGCTTTCTTT. This encodes CASSYSNQMNTEAFF. The genes are TRBV6-5 and TRBJ1-1; no clear D gene. The CDR3 sequence is 15 residues long. V was trimmed by 0 bases and J by 0 bases, leaving 8 bases between them. Germline CDR1 and CDR2: MNHEY and SVGAGI.

This clone was counted only a few times. The V call is TRBV7-6, the J call TRBJ1-5; no clear D. The CDR3 contains 15 residues. Trimming cost V 4 bases and J 5 bases, with 15 bases left between them. Germline V CDR1 and CDR2: SGHVS, FNYEAQ. Written as DNA, the CDR3 is TGTGCCAGCAGCTCATCCCGTTGGGCTTATCAGCCCCAGCATTTT. Protein sequence: CASSSSRWAYQPQHF.

This chain links TRBV7-6 with TRBJ1-3; 11 bases align to TRBD1. V lost 5 bases, J lost 4 bases, and 4 bases stayed unmatched. The CDR3 covers 15 residues. Germline V gene data show CDR1 as SGHVS and CDR2 as FNYEAQ. CDR3 coding DNA: TGTGCCAGCAGCACGGACAGGGGGCTCGGAAACACCATATATTTT. This translates into CASSTDRGLGNTIYF.